This entry is about one T cell receptor beta chain. Its antigen is as yet unknown. Profiled with immunoSEQ multiplex PCR; TCRdb holds only in-frame clones, not every one. The table records fewer than 25,000 clones, under 90% of them present only once. The entry originates in a study of OX40 agonist ivuxolimab in advanced cancers. Study background: Patients with hepatocellular carcinoma, melanoma, renal cell or head and neck cancer made up the dose-escalation patients. Prior anti-PD-1, anti-PD-L1 or anti-CTLA-4 therapy was allowed; roughly 40% had some.

Looked up from germline, CDR1 is MNHEY and CDR2 is SMNVEV (reference sequence). Trimming shortened V by 3 bases and J by 1 base, and 7 bases separated the two germline ends. This CDR3 comprises 13 residues. Study conclusions and caveats: There were also nonresponders showing low normalized T-cell clonal expansion.

The sequence derives from an adult with an advanced solid tumor such as melanoma, head and neck, liver or kidney cancer. The chain combines TRBV27 with TRBJ2-7; D remains ambiguous. Sequencing used CD4+ or CD8+ T cells sorted from blood, obtained in a trial of the OX40 agonist ivuxolimab. The CDR3 bases are TGTGCCAGCAGTTTCCGAGATTCCTACGAGCAGTACTTC. It yields the protein CASSFRDSYEQYF.